What follows are 10 T cell receptor beta chains derived from one specimen sequenced in a study of CD8+ T cells in alopecia areata. RNA was isolated and reverse transcribed to cDNA, the sequencing template. The protocol was immunoSEQ multiplex PCR, while the TCRdb copy is restricted to in-frame clones and leaves out a portion. The sample contains more than 150,000 clones, 40% to 55% of which appear only once. Treatment reported: oral pan-JAK inhibitor, 5-10 mg twice daily. Specimen: CD8+ T cells sorted from blood, collected at week 52, from a patient treated with tofacitinib. Receptors originate from a human donor with alopecia areata.

A few counts support this clone. This chain joins TRBV11-2 and TRBJ1-2; no clear D. The germline V gene has CDR1 SGHAT and CDR2 FQNNGV. The CDR3 spans 13 residues. Trimming took off 5 bases at V and 3 bases at J, with 10 bases between the two ends. The DNA for the CDR3 is TGTGCCAGCAGCAACCGGGCCGACTATGGCTACACCTTC. Translation gives CASSNRADYGYTF.

V is TRBV6-5 and J is TRBJ1-5; maybe TRBD1 (5 bases). Germline CDR1 is MNHEY and CDR2 is SVGAGI. V dropped 6 bases and J dropped 5 bases, with 14 bases sitting between them. The CDR3 is 14 amino acids. The CDR3 reads CASSHRGGDQPQHF. CDR3 DNA sequence: TGTGCCAGCAGCCACCGGGGGGGGGATCAGCCCCAGCATTTT.

The chain joins TRBV7-9 to TRBJ1-1; D is unclear. Germline CDR1 SEHNR, CDR2 FQNEAQ (reference sequence). This CDR3 spans 12 amino acids. Deletions cut 1 base from V and 5 bases from J, with 5 bases between. Here the CDR3 reads CASSLVVTEAFF. The CDR3 DNA reads TGTGCCAGCAGCTTAGTTGTAACTGAAGCTTTCTTT.

This chain uses TRBV19 with TRBJ1-2; a possible D gene is TRBD1 (5 bases). This CDR3 comprises 13 residues. From germline, CDR1 is LNHDA and CDR2 SQIVND (reference sequence). Trimming shortened V by 5 bases and J by 4 bases, and 11 bases separated the two germline ends. CDR3 in DNA: TGTGCCAGTAGTCCTTTTACAGGCTATGGCTACACCTTC. Protein sequence: CASSPFTGYGYTF.

This clone was counted at least ten times. The chain combines TRBV20-1 with TRBJ1-3; possibly TRBD1 for D (6 bases). CDR3 length equals 11 residues. Germline CDR1 is DFQATT and CDR2 is SNEGSKA (reference sequence). Trimming stripped 1 base from V and 15 bases from J, with 13 bases between. The CDR3 here is CSARVGGHRYF. The CDR3 nucleotides are TGCAGTGCTAGAGTGGGGGGGCACCGATATTTT.

The V gene is TRBV7-8, the J gene TRBJ1-6; D might be TRBD1 (6 bases). This CDR3 region has 14 residues. Germline V gene sequence: CDR1 SGHVS, CDR2 FQNEAQ. Trimming pared 0 bases from V and 11 bases from J, leaving 11 bases between. CDR3 in amino acids: CASSLALGAPPLHF. The CDR3 region has the DNA TGTGCCAGCAGCTTAGCGCTGGGGGCGCCACCCCTCCACTTT. Drawing the rest from reference TRBV7-8 and TRBJ1-6, the complete variable domain is GAGVSQSPRYKVAKRGQDVALRCDPISGHVSLFWYQQALGQGPEFLTYFQNEAQLDKSGLPSDRFFAERPEGSVSTLKIQRTQQEDSAVYLCASSLALGAPPLHFGNGTRLTVT.

This chain joins TRBV2 and TRBJ1-1; D is uncertain. The CDR3 spans 13 residues. Germline loops: CDR1 SNHLY, CDR2 FYNNEI. V lost 1 base to trimming and J lost 1 base, with 4 bases between them. CDR3 region: CASSEVWNTEAFF. CDR3 coding DNA: TGTGCCAGCAGTGAAGTTTGGAACACTGAAGCTTTCTTT.

This clone was seen a handful of times. The gene calls are TRBV13 and TRBJ2-7; TRBD1 matches 10 bases. This CDR3 contains 16 residues. The germline V gene has CDR1 PRHDT and CDR2 FYEKMQ (reference sequence). The V segment lost 4 bases and the J segment 3 bases; nucleotides outside the gene matches: 9. DNA for the CDR3: TGTGCCAGCAGCTCCCTGGCCGGGGACAGGGGCTACGAGCAGTACTTC. Translated: CASSSLAGDRGYEQYF.

This clone was found a few times. The V gene is TRBV6-6, the J gene TRBJ2-7; 10 nucleotides line up with TRBD2. Germline lookup yields CDR1 MNHNY and CDR2 SVGAGI (reference sequence). The V and J ends lost 2 bases and 1 base, in that order; junction bases with no gene match: 5. The CDR3 loop spans 16 amino acids. CDR3 sequence (DNA): TGTGCCAGCAGTTACCCAACTAGCGGGGCGTCCTACGAGCAGTACTTC. Translated: CASSYPTSGASYEQYF.

V and J are TRBV29-1 and TRBJ1-2; D unresolved. The germline CDR1 and CDR2 sequences are SQVTM and ANQGSEA. The CDR3 is made up of 11 amino acids. V shed 2 bases and J shed 6 bases, with 7 bases lying between them. Here the CDR3 reads CSVESGHGYTF. CDR3 nucleotide sequence: TGCAGCGTTGAAAGTGGCCATGGCTACACCTTC.